The rows below give T cell receptor beta chains drawn from one sample of a study of cytomegalovirus exposure and HLA in healthy donors. The data were produced by immunoSEQ multiplex PCR, yet TCRdb's version contains in-frame clones alone and is incomplete. The listing contains approximately 77,000 clones. Material for sequencing was PBMCs. The origin of the receptors is a man aged 25 to 40 in good health and CMV-seronegative. Each CDR3 is given without its conserved first and last residue.

j_gene	v_gene	CDR3aa
TRBJ2-3	TRBV19	ASSIDRDRVADTQY
TRBJ2-3	TRBV7-2	ASSFGPGDTQY
TRBJ2-5	TRBV6-5	ASGYRGTQETQY
TRBJ2-7	TRBV19	ASSMRGTSREQY
TRBJ2-7	TRBV19	ASSSSGDRHMPH
TRBJ1-2	TRBV6-1	ASNLYYGYT
TRBJ1-2	TRBV19	ASSNGQAFYGYT
TRBJ2-3	TRBV9	ASSVRGEHGDTQY
TRBJ1-1	TRBV19	ASSTGQGVTNTEAF
TRBJ1-1	TRBV13	ASSLGSRGLGTEAF
TRBJ2-7	TRBV6-5	ASSYLAGHAEQY
TRBJ2-5	TRBV5-1	ASSLVPPGSGWETQY
TRBJ2-7	TRBV13	ASSLPRGEQY
TRBJ2-1	TRBV6-6	ASSITSAAYNEQF
TRBJ2-7	TRBV6-1	ASSERGHPFSYEQY
TRBJ2-7	TRBV28	ASQRSSYEQY
TRBJ1-1	TRBV5-6	ASSRDRGRTEAF
TRBJ2-7	TRBV7-9	ASSPGLAGSSYEQY
TRBJ1-2	TRBV7-9	ASSLGVDRGYGYT
TRBJ1-3	TRBV18	ASSPRSHSGNTIY
TRBJ1-2	TRBV9	ASSVGGVNYGYT
TRBJ1-2	TRBV5-6	ASSLGRVYYGYT
TRBJ1-5	TRBV27	ASSKGGPGNQPQH
TRBJ1-1	TRBV2	AGGTGLYTEAF
TRBJ2-7	TRBV5-4	ASRRDRGTEQY
TRBJ1-1	TRBV5-1	ASSFQGNGGTEAF
TRBJ2-7	TRBV27	ASSFGYEQY
TRBJ2-7	TRBV7-6	ASSLAGQGWIEQY
TRBJ2-7	TRBV9	ASSVGGHPGEQY
TRBJ2-7	TRBV9	ASSAPGLADFLRPYEQY
TRBJ2-7	TRBV7-2	ASSLVTSGSNEQY
TRBJ1-1	TRBV6-5	ASSYQGMSTEAF
TRBJ1-2	TRBV7-9	ASSPDRVHGYT
TRBJ2-7	TRBV5-1	ASSFGGISYEQY
TRBJ2-4	TRBV7-8	ASSPRPDLAKNIQY
TRBJ1-5	TRBV15	ATSGGQGLNQPQH
TRBJ2-5	TRBV5-1	ASSATGRETQY
TRBJ2-5	TRBV5-1	ASSFTGKETQY
TRBJ1-1	TRBV5-1	ASSVGQFKPEAF
TRBJ2-1	TRBV5-1	ASSLRPSSYNEQF
TRBJ1-5	TRBV19	ASSPGAGGNQPQH
TRBJ1-3	TRBV18	ASSPPQGTGNTIY
TRBJ2-5	TRBV6-5	ASSPDGGTQY
TRBJ2-1	TRBV11-3	ASSPGGSYNEQF
TRBJ2-1	TRBV7-2	ASSPTASSYNEQF
TRBJ2-7	TRBV5-4	ASSSDRGEQY
TRBJ2-5	TRBV19	ASSGLAGAGGETQY
TRBJ2-1	TRBV7-3	ASSLFAGGNEQF
TRBJ1-2	TRBV18	ATSPYARLILANYGYT
TRBJ2-7	TRBV5-6	ASTPIGGSWGEQY
TRBJ1-2	TRBV7-2	ASSSSGQIYGYT
TRBJ1-2	TRBV2	ASLGQGAEIYGYT
TRBJ2-6	TRBV11-3	ASSLQSSGANVLT
TRBJ1-5	TRBV19	ASSREVTGRGSNQPQH
TRBJ2-2	TRBV4-1	ASSHPLIGRTGELF
TRBJ1-5	TRBV19	ASSSSQGFNQPQH
TRBJ2-3	TRBV27	ASSFYGGADTQY
TRBJ2-2	TRBV19	ASSIGETLTGELF
TRBJ2-3	TRBV5-1	ASSLDASGGTDTQY
TRBJ1-1	TRBV20-1	SAGRVPEAF